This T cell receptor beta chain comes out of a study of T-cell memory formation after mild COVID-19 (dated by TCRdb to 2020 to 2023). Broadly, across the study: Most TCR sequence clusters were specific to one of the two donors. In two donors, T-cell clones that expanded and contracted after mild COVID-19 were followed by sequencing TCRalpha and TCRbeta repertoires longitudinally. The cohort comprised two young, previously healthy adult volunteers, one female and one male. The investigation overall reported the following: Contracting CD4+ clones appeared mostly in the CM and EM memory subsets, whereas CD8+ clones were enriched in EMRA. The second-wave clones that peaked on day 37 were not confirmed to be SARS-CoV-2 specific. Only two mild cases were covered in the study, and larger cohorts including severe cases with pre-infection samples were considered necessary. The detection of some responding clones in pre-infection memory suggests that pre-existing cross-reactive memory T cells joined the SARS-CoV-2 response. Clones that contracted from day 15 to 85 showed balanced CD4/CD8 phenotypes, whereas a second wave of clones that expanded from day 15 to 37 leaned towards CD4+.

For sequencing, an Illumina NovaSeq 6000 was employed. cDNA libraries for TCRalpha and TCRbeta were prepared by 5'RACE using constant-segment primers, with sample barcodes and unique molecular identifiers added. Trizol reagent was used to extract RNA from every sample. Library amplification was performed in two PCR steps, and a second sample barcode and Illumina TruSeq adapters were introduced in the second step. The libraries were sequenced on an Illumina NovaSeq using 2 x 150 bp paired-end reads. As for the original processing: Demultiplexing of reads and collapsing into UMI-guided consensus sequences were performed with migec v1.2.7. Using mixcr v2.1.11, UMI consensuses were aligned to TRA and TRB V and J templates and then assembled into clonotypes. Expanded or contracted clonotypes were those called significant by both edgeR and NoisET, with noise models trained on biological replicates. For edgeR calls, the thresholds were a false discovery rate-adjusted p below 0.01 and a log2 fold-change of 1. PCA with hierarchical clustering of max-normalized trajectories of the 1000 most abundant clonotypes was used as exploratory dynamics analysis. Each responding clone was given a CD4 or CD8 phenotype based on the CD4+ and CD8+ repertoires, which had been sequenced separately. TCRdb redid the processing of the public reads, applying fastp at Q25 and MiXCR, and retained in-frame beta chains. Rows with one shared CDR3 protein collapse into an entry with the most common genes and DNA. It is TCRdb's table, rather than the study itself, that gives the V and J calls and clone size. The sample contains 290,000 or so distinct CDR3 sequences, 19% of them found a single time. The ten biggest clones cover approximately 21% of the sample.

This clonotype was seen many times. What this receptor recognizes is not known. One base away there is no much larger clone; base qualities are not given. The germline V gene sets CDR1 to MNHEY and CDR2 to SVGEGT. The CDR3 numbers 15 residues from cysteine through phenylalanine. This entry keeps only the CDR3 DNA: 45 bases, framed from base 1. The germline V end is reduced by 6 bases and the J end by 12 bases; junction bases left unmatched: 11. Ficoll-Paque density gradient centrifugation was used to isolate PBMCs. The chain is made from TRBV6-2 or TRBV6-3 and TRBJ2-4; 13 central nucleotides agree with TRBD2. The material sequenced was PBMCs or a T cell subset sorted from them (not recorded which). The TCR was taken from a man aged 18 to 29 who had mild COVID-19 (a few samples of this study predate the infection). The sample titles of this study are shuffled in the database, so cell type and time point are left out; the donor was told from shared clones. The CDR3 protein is CASSPTSGGALTQYF. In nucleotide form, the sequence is TGTGCCAGCAGCCCTACTAGCGGGGGGGCCTTGACTCAGTACTTC.